A selection of T cell receptor beta chains follows, all from one sample in a study of CD8 T cells in Susac syndrome. TCRdb re-called the immunoSEQ multiplex PCR reads with MiXCR, one entry per CDR3 protein. The sample includes approximately 210,000 distinct CDR3 sequences, approximately 95% seen only once; the top ten take 0.085% to 0.095%. The sample was CD4+ T cells from PBMCs. The receptors originated from a human donor with multiple sclerosis. The CDR3 runs from the conserved cysteine through the conserved F or W. Each record gives: D gene, clone size, J gene, V gene, CDR3 DNA, CDR3 protein. The D gene is left open where the match is weak. Size is stated for part of the rows, as once, few or many counts, or as a class when the clone is expanded.

d_call: NA; clone_size: NA; j_call: TRBJ2-7; v_call: TRBV2; cdr3_nt: TGTGCCAGCAGTGTCCGGCCCTCCTACGAGCAGTACTTC; cdr3_aa: CASSVRPSYEQYF
d_call: NA; clone_size: once; j_call: TRBJ2-4; v_call: TRBV9; cdr3_nt: TGTGCCAGCAGCCTACGGGACAGTGGGGGGTACATTCAGTACTTC; cdr3_aa: CASSLRDSGGYIQYF
d_call: NA; clone_size: once; j_call: TRBJ2-2; v_call: TRBV11-2; cdr3_nt: TGTGCCAGCAGCTTAGCGGCCCCCCGCAACACCGGGGAGCTGTTTTTT; cdr3_aa: CASSLAAPRNTGELFF
d_call: NA; clone_size: NA; j_call: TRBJ2-1; v_call: TRBV30; cdr3_nt: TGTGCCTGGAGTGTAACCCCTGAGCAGTTCTTC; cdr3_aa: CAWSVTPEQFF
d_call: NA; clone_size: NA; j_call: TRBJ1-5; v_call: TRBV29-1; cdr3_nt: TGCAGCGTTGAGATAGCTAGCAATCAGCCCCAGCATTTT; cdr3_aa: CSVEIASNQPQHF
d_call: TRBD1; clone_size: NA; j_call: TRBJ2-1; v_call: TRBV10-3; cdr3_nt: TGTGCCATCAACCAGCCGGGACAGGGAAATGAGCAGTTCTTC; cdr3_aa: CAINQPGQGNEQFF
d_call: NA; clone_size: once; j_call: TRBJ2-2; v_call: TRBV3-1; cdr3_nt: TGTGCCAGCAGCCAAGGGGACCCGGGGCCCGGGGAGCTGTTTTTT; cdr3_aa: CASSQGDPGPGELFF
d_call: NA; clone_size: NA; j_call: TRBJ2-1; v_call: TRBV24-1; cdr3_nt: TGTGCCACCAGTGATCCCACAGGTGAAGATGAGCAGTTCTTC; cdr3_aa: CATSDPTGEDEQFF
d_call: NA; clone_size: NA; j_call: TRBJ2-5; v_call: TRBV5-1; cdr3_nt: TGCGCCAGCAGCTTGGAGTTTAGGGGAGAGACCCAGTACTTC; cdr3_aa: CASSLEFRGETQYF
d_call: NA; clone_size: once; j_call: TRBJ2-1; v_call: TRBV25-1; cdr3_nt: TGTGCCAGCAGTGAAGAAGGCAATGAGCAGTTCTTC; cdr3_aa: CASSEEGNEQFF
d_call: NA; clone_size: NA; j_call: TRBJ2-3; v_call: TRBV6-7; cdr3_nt: TGTGCCAGCAGTTACCCGGGGTGGAGGGACAGAGACACAGATACGCAGTATTTT; cdr3_aa: CASSYPGWRDRDTDTQYF
d_call: TRBD1; clone_size: NA; j_call: TRBJ1-2; v_call: TRBV7-9; cdr3_nt: TGTGCCAGCAGCTTATTGGACAGAGGGGGCTATGGTGGCTACACCTTC; cdr3_aa: CASSLLDRGGYGGYTF
d_call: NA; clone_size: NA; j_call: TRBJ1-2; v_call: TRBV30; cdr3_nt: TGTGCCTGGAGTGAAGGCACTTTCCATGGCTACACCTTC; cdr3_aa: CAWSEGTFHGYTF
d_call: NA; clone_size: NA; j_call: TRBJ2-1; v_call: TRBV2; cdr3_nt: TGTGCCAGCAGTGATGCGAGCTACAATGAGCAGTTCTTC; cdr3_aa: CASSDASYNEQFF
d_call: NA; clone_size: NA; j_call: TRBJ1-1; v_call: TRBV12-3/TRBV12-4; cdr3_nt: TGTGCCAGCAGTTTAGTATCTTTCGCTGAAGCTTTCTTT; cdr3_aa: CASSLVSFAEAFF
d_call: NA; clone_size: NA; j_call: TRBJ1-2; v_call: TRBV7-2; cdr3_nt: TGTGCCAGCAGCTCCGGGAGCGGCAGGCGACACTATGGCTACACCTTC; cdr3_aa: CASSSGSGRRHYGYTF
d_call: NA; clone_size: NA; j_call: TRBJ1-2; v_call: TRBV9; cdr3_nt: TGTGCCAGCAGCGTAGGTGGAGGAATCAACTATGGCTACACCTTC; cdr3_aa: CASSVGGGINYGYTF
d_call: NA; clone_size: once; j_call: TRBJ1-3; v_call: TRBV7-2; cdr3_nt: TGTGCCAGCAGCTTAAGTTACTCTGGAAACACCATATATTTT; cdr3_aa: CASSLSYSGNTIYF
d_call: NA; clone_size: NA; j_call: TRBJ1-3; v_call: TRBV12-3/TRBV12-4; cdr3_nt: TGTGCCAGCAGTTTGAGAACCCAGTTGGGAAACACCATATATTTT; cdr3_aa: CASSLRTQLGNTIYF
d_call: NA; clone_size: few; j_call: TRBJ1-2; v_call: TRBV29-1; cdr3_nt: TGCAGCGTTGAGGACCCCTCGGGCTACACCTTC; cdr3_aa: CSVEDPSGYTF
d_call: TRBD1; clone_size: NA; j_call: TRBJ1-2; v_call: TRBV6-5; cdr3_nt: TGTGCCAGCAGGGCAGGGGGTATGGGCGGCTACACCTTC; cdr3_aa: CASRAGGMGGYTF
d_call: NA; clone_size: NA; j_call: TRBJ1-2; v_call: TRBV30; cdr3_nt: TGTGCCTGGAGTGTAGGGGTTGGCTATGGCTACACCTTC; cdr3_aa: CAWSVGVGYGYTF
d_call: NA; clone_size: NA; j_call: TRBJ1-1; v_call: TRBV5-1; cdr3_nt: TGCGCCAGCAGCGTCGACAGGAACACTGAAGCTTTCTTT; cdr3_aa: CASSVDRNTEAFF
d_call: NA; clone_size: NA; j_call: TRBJ2-3; v_call: TRBV29-1; cdr3_nt: TGCAGCGTTGAATTACTAGCCCGAGGACACACAGATACGCAGTATTTT; cdr3_aa: CSVELLARGHTDTQYF
d_call: NA; clone_size: NA; j_call: TRBJ2-1; v_call: TRBV27; cdr3_nt: TGTGCCAGCAGTCCCTCCACCCTCACGGGGCAGACAAACAGAGGTGAGCAGTTCTTC; cdr3_aa: CASSPSTLTGQTNRGEQFF
d_call: NA; clone_size: NA; j_call: TRBJ2-5; v_call: TRBV20-1; cdr3_nt: TGCAGTGCCGGAGCGCAAGAGACCCAGTACTTC; cdr3_aa: CSAGAQETQYF
d_call: NA; clone_size: NA; j_call: TRBJ1-5; v_call: TRBV2; cdr3_nt: TGTGCCAGCAGTGGACTAACAGGGAAACAGCCCCAGCATTTT; cdr3_aa: CASSGLTGKQPQHF
d_call: NA; clone_size: NA; j_call: TRBJ1-3; v_call: TRBV9; cdr3_nt: TGTGCCAGCAGCCGATCAGCCTCTGGAAACACCATATATTTT; cdr3_aa: CASSRSASGNTIYF
d_call: TRBD1; clone_size: NA; j_call: TRBJ2-7; v_call: TRBV27; cdr3_nt: TGTGCCAGCAGTTTTGACAGGGCCTACGAGCAGTACTTC; cdr3_aa: CASSFDRAYEQYF
d_call: TRBD1; clone_size: NA; j_call: TRBJ2-2; v_call: TRBV29-1; cdr3_nt: TGCAGCGTTAAATTGGTCAGGGGGCAGGGGACCGGGGAGCTGTTTTTT; cdr3_aa: CSVKLVRGQGTGELFF
d_call: NA; clone_size: NA; j_call: TRBJ2-7; v_call: TRBV2; cdr3_nt: TGTGCCAGCAGGGCAGGGGCCTCTATTTACTCCTACGAGCAGTACTTC; cdr3_aa: CASRAGASIYSYEQYF
d_call: NA; clone_size: NA; j_call: TRBJ2-5; v_call: TRBV7-9; cdr3_nt: TGTGCCAGCAGCTTACGTGGGTACCAAGAGACCCAGTACTTC; cdr3_aa: CASSLRGYQETQYF
d_call: NA; clone_size: NA; j_call: TRBJ2-7; v_call: TRBV5-6; cdr3_nt: TGTGCCAGCAGCTTGGCATACTTCCGGGACCCCCTCGAGCAGTACTTC; cdr3_aa: CASSLAYFRDPLEQYF
d_call: NA; clone_size: NA; j_call: TRBJ2-2; v_call: TRBV5-1; cdr3_nt: TGCGCCAGCAGCTTGGCCGTCAGGAACACCGGGGAGCTGTTTTTT; cdr3_aa: CASSLAVRNTGELFF
d_call: TRBD1; clone_size: once; j_call: TRBJ2-7; v_call: TRBV7-9; cdr3_nt: TGTGCCAGCAGCTCCAAGGGACAGGGATCCTACGAGCAGTACTTC; cdr3_aa: CASSSKGQGSYEQYF
d_call: TRBD2; clone_size: NA; j_call: TRBJ2-7; v_call: TRBV6-1; cdr3_nt: TGTGCCAGCAGTGGTGGGACTAGCGGGGCTAGCTCCTACGAGCAGTACTTC; cdr3_aa: CASSGGTSGASSYEQYF
d_call: NA; clone_size: NA; j_call: TRBJ2-2; v_call: TRBV3-1; cdr3_nt: TGTGCCAGCAGCCAAGATACCGCGCCCGGGGAGCTGTTTTTT; cdr3_aa: CASSQDTAPGELFF
d_call: TRBD1; clone_size: few; j_call: TRBJ1-1; v_call: TRBV2; cdr3_nt: TGTGCCAGCAGTAGACAGGGGGGTGACACTGAAGCTTTCTTT; cdr3_aa: CASSRQGGDTEAFF
d_call: TRBD1; clone_size: NA; j_call: TRBJ2-3; v_call: TRBV24-1; cdr3_nt: TGTGCCACGGCGACAGGGGGCCTCACAGATACGCAGTATTTT; cdr3_aa: CATATGGLTDTQYF
d_call: NA; clone_size: NA; j_call: TRBJ2-7; v_call: TRBV21-1; cdr3_nt: TGTGCCAGCAGCAAAGAAGCGGAGACAGGGGCGTTATACTCCTACGAGCAGTACTTC; cdr3_aa: CASSKEAETGALYSYEQYF
d_call: NA; clone_size: NA; j_call: TRBJ1-4; v_call: TRBV7-9; cdr3_nt: TGTGCCAGCAGCTTTGCATCAGGGGTCGAAAAACTGTTTTTT; cdr3_aa: CASSFASGVEKLFF
d_call: TRBD2; clone_size: NA; j_call: TRBJ2-5; v_call: TRBV6-1; cdr3_nt: TGTGCCAGCAGGAGATTAGGACTAGGGGAGACCCAGTACTTC; cdr3_aa: CASRRLGLGETQYF
d_call: TRBD1; clone_size: once; j_call: TRBJ2-7; v_call: TRBV28; cdr3_nt: TGTGCCAGCACAGGGGGCGCGGACGAGCAGTACTTC; cdr3_aa: CASTGGADEQYF
d_call: NA; clone_size: NA; j_call: TRBJ2-3; v_call: TRBV29-1; cdr3_nt: TGCAGCGGAAAAGCGGGTACGGCCTCAGATACGCAGTATTTT; cdr3_aa: CSGKAGTASDTQYF
d_call: NA; clone_size: NA; j_call: TRBJ2-5; v_call: TRBV18; cdr3_nt: TGTGCCAGCTCACCCAACGTGGCCGGGATGGGAGAGACCCAGTACTTC; cdr3_aa: CASSPNVAGMGETQYF
d_call: TRBD2; clone_size: NA; j_call: TRBJ2-3; v_call: TRBV19; cdr3_nt: TGTGCCAGTCGACCCGGGAGGCGCACAGATACGCAGTATTTT; cdr3_aa: CASRPGRRTDTQYF
d_call: TRBD1; clone_size: once; j_call: TRBJ2-6; v_call: TRBV6-1; cdr3_nt: TGTGCCAGCAGAACCGGTACAGGGGGCGTTGGGGCCAACGTCCTGACTTTC; cdr3_aa: CASRTGTGGVGANVLTF
d_call: TRBD2; clone_size: NA; j_call: TRBJ2-1; v_call: TRBV28; cdr3_nt: TGTGCCAGCAGTCGACTAGCGGGGAACAATGAGCAGTTCTTC; cdr3_aa: CASSRLAGNNEQFF
d_call: NA; clone_size: NA; j_call: TRBJ2-7; v_call: TRBV20-1; cdr3_nt: TGCAGTGCTATGGAGAGTGGGGACGAGCAGTACTTC; cdr3_aa: CSAMESGDEQYF
d_call: NA; clone_size: NA; j_call: TRBJ2-5; v_call: TRBV27; cdr3_nt: TGTGCCACCGGGGACTGGAGTAAAGAGACCCAGTACTTC; cdr3_aa: CATGDWSKETQYF
d_call: NA; clone_size: NA; j_call: TRBJ2-3; v_call: TRBV5-6; cdr3_nt: TGTGCCAGCAGCTTGTTCGGGGGAGATTACACAGATACGCAGTATTTT; cdr3_aa: CASSLFGGDYTDTQYF
d_call: NA; clone_size: NA; j_call: TRBJ2-3; v_call: TRBV5-1; cdr3_nt: TGCGCCAGCAGCTTGAGGCCGCAGGAAACAGATACGCAGTATTTT; cdr3_aa: CASSLRPQETDTQYF
d_call: NA; clone_size: NA; j_call: TRBJ2-7; v_call: TRBV23-1; cdr3_nt: TGCGCCAGCACTCGCCTTACATTGGATATCTCCTACGAGCAGTACTTC; cdr3_aa: CASTRLTLDISYEQYF
d_call: NA; clone_size: NA; j_call: TRBJ2-3; v_call: TRBV5-6; cdr3_nt: TGTGCCAGCAGCGCATCTAATACGCAGTATTTT; cdr3_aa: CASSASNTQYF
d_call: TRBD1; clone_size: once; j_call: TRBJ2-4; v_call: TRBV5-1; cdr3_nt: TGCGCCAGCAGCTCACAGGGGGCGCATGACAACATTCAGTACTTC; cdr3_aa: CASSSQGAHDNIQYF
d_call: NA; clone_size: NA; j_call: TRBJ2-5; v_call: TRBV29-1; cdr3_nt: TGCAGTCTCCAGGGGAATTCGGAGACCCAGTACTTC; cdr3_aa: CSLQGNSETQYF
d_call: NA; clone_size: NA; j_call: TRBJ1-5; v_call: TRBV4-1; cdr3_nt: TGCGCCAGCAGCCAAGACAGCGCGTTTGAGCCCCAGCATTTT; cdr3_aa: CASSQDSAFEPQHF
d_call: NA; clone_size: NA; j_call: TRBJ2-7; v_call: TRBV30; cdr3_nt: TGTGCCTGGAGTAGGGACGGCCCCTTCGAGCAGTACTTC; cdr3_aa: CAWSRDGPFEQYF
d_call: NA; clone_size: NA; j_call: TRBJ2-1; v_call: TRBV2; cdr3_nt: TGTGCCAGCAGTGTTGGGAGCCATGAGCAGTTCTTC; cdr3_aa: CASSVGSHEQFF
d_call: TRBD1; clone_size: NA; j_call: TRBJ1-2; v_call: TRBV3-1; cdr3_nt: TGTGCCAGCAGCCATCGGGACAGGGAGGGCTACACCTTC; cdr3_aa: CASSHRDREGYTF